The clone carrying this TCR beta chain was detected many times. Its specificity is unknown. These data originate in a study of T cells in Graves' hyperthyroidism and ophthalmopathy. Across the whole study: Peripheral blood collection took place at initial diagnosis, before any treatment. Overall study results and limits: Most thyroid clonotypes with frequency above 0.001 were detected in blood.

The CDR3 is made up of 11 amino acids. Trimming took off 5 bases at V and 3 bases at J, with 4 bases between the two ends. The germline gives CDR1 SQVTM, CDR2 ANQGSEA. The study left out patients who had uncontrolled infection, other autoimmune disease, pregnancy or lactation. It was less than 13 ml of fresh peripheral blood that supplied the PBMCs. Authors of the study amplified TCR beta CDR3 regions from RNA transcripts. First-round RT-PCR of the TCR CDR3 relied on the HTBI primer set. TCRdb re-analysed the multiplex PCR reads in MiXCR, keeping a single row per CDR3 protein. The sample contains almost 250,000 distinct CDR3 sequences, approximately 25% of which appear only once.

The receptor comes from a woman aged 40 to 55 with Graves' ophthalmopathy. The rearrangement links TRBV29-1 to TRBJ2-2, with D uncertain. Sequencing used blood. CDR3 sequence reads: CSVTDTGELFF. For the CDR3, the DNA is TGCAGCGTTACCGACACCGGGGAGCTGTTTTTT.